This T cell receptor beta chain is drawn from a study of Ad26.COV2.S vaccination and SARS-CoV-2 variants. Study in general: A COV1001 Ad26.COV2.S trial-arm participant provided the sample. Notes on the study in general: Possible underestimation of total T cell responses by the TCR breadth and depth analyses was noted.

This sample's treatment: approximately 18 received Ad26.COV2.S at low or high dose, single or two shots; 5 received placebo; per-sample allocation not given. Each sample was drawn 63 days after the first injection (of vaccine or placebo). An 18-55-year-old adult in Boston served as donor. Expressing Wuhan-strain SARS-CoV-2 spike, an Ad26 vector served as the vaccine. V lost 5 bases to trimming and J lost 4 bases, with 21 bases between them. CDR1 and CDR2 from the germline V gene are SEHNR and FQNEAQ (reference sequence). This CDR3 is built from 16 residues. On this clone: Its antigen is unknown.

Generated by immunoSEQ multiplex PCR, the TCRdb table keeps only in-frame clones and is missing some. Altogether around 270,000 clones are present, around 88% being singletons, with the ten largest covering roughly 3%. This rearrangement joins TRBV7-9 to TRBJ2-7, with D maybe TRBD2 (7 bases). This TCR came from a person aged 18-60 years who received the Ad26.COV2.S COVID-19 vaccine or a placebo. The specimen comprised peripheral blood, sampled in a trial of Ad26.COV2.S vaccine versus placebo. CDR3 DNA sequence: TGTGCCAGCAGCCCGTACTCGGGGGGCGTTGCTTACGAGCAGTACGTC. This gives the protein CASSPYSGGVAYEQYV.